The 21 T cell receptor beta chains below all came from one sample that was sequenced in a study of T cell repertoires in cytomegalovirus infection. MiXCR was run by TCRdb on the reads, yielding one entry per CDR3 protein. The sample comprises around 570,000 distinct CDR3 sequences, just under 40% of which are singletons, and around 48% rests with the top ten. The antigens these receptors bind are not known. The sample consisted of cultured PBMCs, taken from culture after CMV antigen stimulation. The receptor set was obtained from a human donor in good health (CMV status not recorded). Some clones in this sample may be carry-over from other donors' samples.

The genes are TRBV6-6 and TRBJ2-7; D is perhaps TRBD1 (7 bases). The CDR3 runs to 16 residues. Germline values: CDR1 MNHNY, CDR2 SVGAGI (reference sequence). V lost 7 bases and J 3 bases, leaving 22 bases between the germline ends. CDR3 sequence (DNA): TGTGCCAGCACGACCTCCGGAGGGGGCGCAGTCTACGAGCAGTACTTC. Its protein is CASTTSGGGAVYEQYF.

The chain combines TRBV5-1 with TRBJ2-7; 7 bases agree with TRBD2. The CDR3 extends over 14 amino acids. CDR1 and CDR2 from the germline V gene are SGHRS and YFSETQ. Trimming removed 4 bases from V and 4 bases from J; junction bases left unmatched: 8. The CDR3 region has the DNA TGCGCCAGCAGCCCCCTCGGACTAGAATACGAGCAGTACTTC. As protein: CASSPLGLEYEQYF. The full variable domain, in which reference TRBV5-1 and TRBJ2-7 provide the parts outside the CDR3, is KAGVTQTPRYLIKTRGQQVTLSCSPISGHRSVSWYQQTPGQGLQFLFEYFSETQRNKGNFPGRFSGRQFSNSRSEMNVSTLELGDSALYLCASSPLGLEYEQYFGPGTRLTVT.

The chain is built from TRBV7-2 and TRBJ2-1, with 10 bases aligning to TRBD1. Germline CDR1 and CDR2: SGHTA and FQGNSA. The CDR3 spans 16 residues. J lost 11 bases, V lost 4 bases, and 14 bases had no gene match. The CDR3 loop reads CASSYLPGQGFPKQFF. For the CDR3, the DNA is TGTGCCAGCAGCTACTTGCCGGGACAGGGGTTCCCTAAGCAGTTCTTC.

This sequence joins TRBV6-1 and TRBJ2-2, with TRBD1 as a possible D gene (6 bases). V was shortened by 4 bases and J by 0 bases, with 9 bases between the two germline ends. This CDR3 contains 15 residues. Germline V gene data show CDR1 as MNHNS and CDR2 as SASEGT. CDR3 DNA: TGTGCCAGCAGTGGGGGACACGCGAACACCGGGGAGCTGTTTTTT. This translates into CASSGGHANTGELFF.

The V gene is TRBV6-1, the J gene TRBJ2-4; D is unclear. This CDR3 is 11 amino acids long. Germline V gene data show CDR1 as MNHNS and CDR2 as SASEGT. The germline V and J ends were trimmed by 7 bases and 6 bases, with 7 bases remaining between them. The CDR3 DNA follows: TGTGCCAGCATGGTAGGAAACATTCAGTACTTC. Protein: CASMVGNIQYF.

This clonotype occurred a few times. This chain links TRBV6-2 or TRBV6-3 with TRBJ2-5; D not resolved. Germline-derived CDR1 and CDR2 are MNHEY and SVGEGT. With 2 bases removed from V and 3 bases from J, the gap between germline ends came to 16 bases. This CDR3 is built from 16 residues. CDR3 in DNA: TGTGCCAGCAGTTACCCGGTTCGAGAAGGTAAAGAGACCCAGTACTTC. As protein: CASSYPVREGKETQYF.

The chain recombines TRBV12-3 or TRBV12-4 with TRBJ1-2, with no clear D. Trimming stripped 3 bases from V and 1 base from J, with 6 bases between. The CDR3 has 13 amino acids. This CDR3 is CASSFRNNYGYTF. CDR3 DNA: TGTGCCAGCAGTTTCCGAAATAACTATGGCTACACCTTC.

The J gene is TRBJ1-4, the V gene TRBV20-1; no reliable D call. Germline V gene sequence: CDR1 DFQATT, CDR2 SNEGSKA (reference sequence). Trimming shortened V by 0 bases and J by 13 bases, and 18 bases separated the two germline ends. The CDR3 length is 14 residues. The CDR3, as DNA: TGCAGTGCTAGAGATAAGAGCCCGACAATGGGACTGTTTTTT. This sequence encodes CSARDKSPTMGLFF.

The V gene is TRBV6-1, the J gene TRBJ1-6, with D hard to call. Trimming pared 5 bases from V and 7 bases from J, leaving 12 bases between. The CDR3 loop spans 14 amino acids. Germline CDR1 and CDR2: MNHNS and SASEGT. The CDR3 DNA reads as TGTGCCAGCAGTCGCGAATTCGGGAATTCACCCCTCCACTTT. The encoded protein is CASSREFGNSPLHF.

The CDR3 reads CASSRMAGDQPQHF. As DNA, the CDR3 is TGTGCCAGCAGCCGGATGGCAGGGGATCAGCCCCAGCATTTT. The V and J genes are TRBV7-6 and TRBJ1-5, with TRBD1 as a possible D gene (6 bases). The germline V and J ends were trimmed by 5 bases and 5 bases, with 13 bases remaining between them. The CDR3 is made up of 14 amino acids. From germline, CDR1 is SGHVS and CDR2 FNYEAQ.

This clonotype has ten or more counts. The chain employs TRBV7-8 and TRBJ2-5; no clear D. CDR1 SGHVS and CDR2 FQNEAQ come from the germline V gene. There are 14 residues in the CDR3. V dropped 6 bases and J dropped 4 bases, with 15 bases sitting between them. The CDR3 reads CASRGRTGLETQYF. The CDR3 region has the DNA TGTGCCAGCAGAGGGCGGACGGGTTTAGAGACCCAGTACTTC.

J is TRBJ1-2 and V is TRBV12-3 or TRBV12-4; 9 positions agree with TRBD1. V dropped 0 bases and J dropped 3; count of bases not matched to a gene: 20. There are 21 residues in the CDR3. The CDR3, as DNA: TGTGCCAGCAGTTTAGCTTGGGACAGGGTGAGCCCCGGGACTCCTTACTATGGCTACACCTTC. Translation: CASSLAWDRVSPGTPYYGYTF.

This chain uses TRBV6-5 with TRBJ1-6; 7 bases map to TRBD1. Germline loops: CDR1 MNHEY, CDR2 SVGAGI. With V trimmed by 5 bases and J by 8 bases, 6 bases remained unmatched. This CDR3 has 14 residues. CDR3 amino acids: CASSQTGRDSPLHF. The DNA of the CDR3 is TGTGCCAGCAGTCAGACAGGGAGGGATTCACCCCTCCACTTT.

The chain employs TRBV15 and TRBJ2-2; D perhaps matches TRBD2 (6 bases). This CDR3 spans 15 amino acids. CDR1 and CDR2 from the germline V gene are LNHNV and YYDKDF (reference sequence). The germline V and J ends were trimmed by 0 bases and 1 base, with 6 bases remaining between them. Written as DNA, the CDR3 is TGTGCCACCAGCAGAGAGGGAGGGAACACCGGGGAGCTGTTTTTT. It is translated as CATSREGGNTGELFF.

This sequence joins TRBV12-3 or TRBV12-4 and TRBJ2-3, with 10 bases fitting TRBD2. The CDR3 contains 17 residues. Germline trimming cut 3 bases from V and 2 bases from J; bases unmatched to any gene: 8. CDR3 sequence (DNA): TGTGCCAGCAGTTTGGTCCCCCTAGCGGGAGTCACAGATACGCAGTATTTT. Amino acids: CASSLVPLAGVTDTQYF.

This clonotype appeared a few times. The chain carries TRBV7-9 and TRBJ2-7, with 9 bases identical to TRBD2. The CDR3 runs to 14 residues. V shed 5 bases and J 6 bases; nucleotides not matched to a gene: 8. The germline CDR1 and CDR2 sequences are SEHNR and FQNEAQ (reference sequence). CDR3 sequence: CASSPPGLAGEQYF. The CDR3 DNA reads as TGTGCCAGCAGCCCGCCGGGACTAGCTGGCGAGCAGTACTTC.

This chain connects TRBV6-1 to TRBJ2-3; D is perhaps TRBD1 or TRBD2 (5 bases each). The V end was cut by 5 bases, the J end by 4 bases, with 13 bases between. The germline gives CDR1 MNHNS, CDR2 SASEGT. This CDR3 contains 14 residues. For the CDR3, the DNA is TGTGCCAGCAGTTACGGCGAGGGGCCAGATACGCAGTATTTT. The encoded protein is CASSYGEGPDTQYF.

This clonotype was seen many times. This CDR3 is CASSLVWSLEGTGGWGEETQYF. Here the CDR3 DNA reads TGTGCCAGCAGCTTAGTATGGAGTTTGGAGGGGACAGGGGGATGGGGTGAGGAGACCCAGTACTTC. The V and J genes are TRBV7-2 and TRBJ2-5; 11 bases map to TRBD1. Germline V gene lookup returns CDR1 SGHTA and CDR2 FQGNSA. The CDR3 spans 22 residues. The ends lost 1 base at V and 5 bases at J; junction bases unmatched: 24.

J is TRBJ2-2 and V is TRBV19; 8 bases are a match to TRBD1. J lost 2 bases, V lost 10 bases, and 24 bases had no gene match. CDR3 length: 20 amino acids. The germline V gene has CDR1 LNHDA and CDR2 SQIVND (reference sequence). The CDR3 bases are TGTGCCACCTGGGACAGGCGCCGTCCTCTAGGGGGGTTAAACACCGGGGAGCTGTTTTTT. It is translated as CATWDRRRPLGGLNTGELFF.

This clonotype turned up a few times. CDR3 protein: CASSLGPGRDYEQYF. CDR3 nucleotides: TGTGCCAGCAGTCTCGGGCCTGGGCGGGACTACGAGCAGTACTTC. The J gene is TRBJ2-7, the V gene TRBV6-5, with a tentative D call TRBD2 (6 bases). This CDR3 comprises 15 residues. Trimming took 5 bases from V and 3 from J, leaving 17 bases between them. Germline V gene data show CDR1 as MNHEY and CDR2 as SVGAGI.

The CDR3, as DNA: TGTGCCAGCAGGGCAGGGGGGATATATGCAACTAATGAAAAACTGTTTTTT. Its protein product is CASRAGGIYATNEKLFF. The chain carries TRBV6-1 and TRBJ1-4; 7 bases fit TRBD1. This CDR3 spans 17 amino acids. Trimming took 6 bases from V and 0 from J; bases not matched to a gene: 10. Looked up from germline, CDR1 is MNHNS and CDR2 is SASEGT.